One and the same sample provided the 28 T cell receptor beta chains below, sequenced in a study of blood T cell repertoires in COVID-19. TCRdb keeps only in-frame clones here, not all; method: immunoSEQ multiplex PCR. The table has 200,000 to 250,000 clones, 80% to 90% seen once. Specimen: peripheral blood. Receptor source: an elderly man with acute or convalescent COVID-19.

The chain is built from TRBV7-3 and TRBJ2-1; 14 nucleotides agree with TRBD2. Looked up from germline, CDR1 is SGHTA and CDR2 is FQGTGA. This CDR3 is 17 amino acids long. V was pared by 4 bases and J by 10 bases, with 12 bases of the junction left unmatched. The CDR3 spells CASSSGLAGGLSKEQFF. The CDR3 DNA reads TGTGCCAGCAGCTCCGGACTAGCGGGAGGCCTATCAAAGGAGCAGTTCTTC.

This chain connects TRBV7-3 to TRBJ2-1, with a possible D match to TRBD1 (6 bases). Germline assignment: CDR1 SGHTA and CDR2 FQGTGA. The germline V and J ends were trimmed by 5 bases and 5 bases, with 10 bases remaining between them. This CDR3 contains 13 residues. CDR3 DNA: TGTGCCAGCAGCCAAGGGACACACAATGAGCAGTTCTTC. Protein: CASSQGTHNEQFF.

The chain carries TRBV11-2 and TRBJ2-3; D is uncertain. V shed 4 bases and J shed 0 bases, with 11 bases lying between them. Germline CDR1 and CDR2: SGHAT and FQNNGV. The CDR3 is 15 residues long. The DNA for the CDR3 is TGTGCCAGCAGCTCCCCCGTCCCTAGCACAGATACGCAGTATTTT. Amino acids: CASSSPVPSTDTQYF. Filled out from reference TRBV11-2 and TRBJ2-3, the complete variable domain reads EAGVAQSPRYKIIEKRQSVAFWCNPISGHATLYWYQQILGQGPKLLIQFQNNGVVDDSQLPKDRFSAERLKGVDSTLKIQPAKLEDSAVYLCASSSPVPSTDTQYFGPGTRLTVL.

This chain connects TRBV4-1 to TRBJ1-4; a possible D gene is TRBD1 (6 bases). This CDR3 contains 17 residues. The V gene's germline CDR1 is MGHRA and CDR2 YSYEKL. V was shortened by 1 base and J by 2 bases, with 14 bases between the two germline ends. CDR3 sequence reads: CASSQGPTGSTNEKLFF. The CDR3 region has the DNA TGCGCCAGCAGCCAAGGCCCTACAGGGTCTACTAATGAAAAACTGTTTTTT.

The chain combines TRBV10-3 with TRBJ1-5; the D gene is possibly TRBD1 (5 bases). V lost 7 bases to trimming and J lost 3 bases, with 10 bases between them. This CDR3 spans 13 amino acids. Per the germline V gene, CDR1 is ENHRY and CDR2 is SYGVKD. CDR3 bases: TGTGCCATCACGGGGGAACCCAATCAGCCCCAGCATTTT. It yields the protein CAITGEPNQPQHF.

The chain carries TRBV5-1 and TRBJ2-2; 7 nucleotides match TRBD2. The CDR3 sequence is 16 residues long. Trimming cost V 5 bases and J 1 base; bases outside gene matches: 8. Germline CDR1 is SGHRS and CDR2 is YFSETQ. DNA for the CDR3: TGCGCCAGCAGACCCCTAGCGGTCATGAACACCGGGGAGCTGTTTTTT. Residues: CASRPLAVMNTGELFF.

This chain joins TRBV6-2 or TRBV6-3 and TRBJ2-5; 7 bases map to TRBD1. Looked up from germline, CDR1 is MNHEY and CDR2 is SVGEGT. This CDR3 is 17 amino acids long. Trimming cost V 5 bases and J 3 bases; bases outside gene matches: 15. The CDR3 protein is CASSTLPATGKEETQYF. The CDR3 region has the DNA TGTGCCAGCAGTACGCTCCCTGCGACAGGGAAAGAAGAGACCCAGTACTTC.

This chain joins TRBV27 and TRBJ2-1; 7 positions agree with TRBD2. From germline, CDR1 is MNHEY and CDR2 SMNVEV (reference sequence). CDR3 length equals 17 residues. J lost 7 bases, V lost 5 bases, and 17 bases had no gene match. The CDR3 nucleotides read TGTGCCAGCAGTCTCGCGATGTGGCGGGAGATTGGGAATGAGCAGTTCTTC. It is translated as CASSLAMWREIGNEQFF.

The chain employs TRBV18 and TRBJ2-2; D perhaps matches TRBD2 (6 bases). The CDR3 length is 17 residues. Germline CDR1 KGHSH, CDR2 LQKENI. Trimming cost V 3 bases and J 0 bases, with 14 bases left between them. The CDR3 reads CASSPGTGRTNTGELFF. The CDR3, as DNA: TGTGCCAGCTCACCCGGGACGGGGAGGACGAACACCGGGGAGCTGTTTTTT.

This chain joins TRBV5-3 and TRBJ2-3, with 11 bases identical to TRBD2. TRBV5-3 is known as an ORF, though its function is uncertain. Germline trimming cut 3 bases from V and 4 bases from J; bases unmatched to any gene: 10. The CDR3 totals 17 residues. The CDR3 region has the DNA TGTGCCAGAAGCTCTACTAGCGGGGGAATCCCCGCAGATACGCAGTATTTT. Translation: CARSSTSGGIPADTQYF.

The DNA of the CDR3 is TGCGCCAGCAGCCCACTGCCGTGGGAGACCCAGTACTTC. It specifies CASSPLPWETQYF. The V gene is TRBV5-1, the J gene TRBJ2-5; D is uncertain. The CDR3 runs to 13 residues. Germline loops: CDR1 SGHRS, CDR2 YFSETQ. Trimming removed 4 bases from V and 5 bases from J, with 12 bases in between.

The chain combines TRBV10-1 with TRBJ2-3; 8 nucleotides agree with TRBD1. The V and J ends lost 5 bases and 3 bases, in that order; junction bases with no gene match: 7. This CDR3 spans 15 amino acids. Germline V lookup: CDR1 WNHNN, CDR2 SYGVQD (reference sequence). The CDR3 sequence: CASSPGQAYTDTQYF. CDR3 bases: TGCGCCAGCAGTCCGGGACAGGCTTATACAGATACGCAGTATTTT.

The chain uses TRBV27 and TRBJ1-3, with D maybe TRBD1 (5 bases). CDR1 and CDR2 (germline): MNHEY, SMNVEV (reference sequence). CDR3 length: 13 amino acids. The V gene lost 4 bases and the J gene lost 3 bases, with 7 bases spanning the gap. The CDR3 DNA reads as TGTGCCAGCAGTTGGGGGGTTGGAAACACCATATATTTT. Amino acid sequence: CASSWGVGNTIYF.

The J gene is TRBJ1-2, the V gene TRBV6-5, with 7 bases that match TRBD1. The germline V gene has CDR1 MNHEY and CDR2 SVGAGI. The CDR3 is made up of 12 amino acids. Trimming cost V 4 bases and J 4 bases; bases outside gene matches: 0. The CDR3 bases are TGTGCCAGCAGTTGGACAGGCTATGGCTACACCTTC. Amino acid sequence: CASSWTGYGYTF.

This clone was counted a few times. This chain links TRBV18 with TRBJ1-2; TRBD1 matches 10 bases. V lost 5 bases, J lost 2 bases, and 5 bases stayed unmatched. The CDR3 has 15 residues. Germline lookup yields CDR1 KGHSH and CDR2 LQKENI. This CDR3 is CASSTTGGRNYGYTF. CDR3 DNA sequence: TGTGCCAGCTCAACGACAGGGGGCAGAAACTATGGCTACACCTTC.

This rearrangement joins TRBV27 to TRBJ1-2; the D is unclear. Germline V gives CDR1 MNHEY, CDR2 SMNVEV (reference sequence). The CDR3 is made up of 13 amino acids. Trimming took 5 bases from V and 3 from J, leaving 10 bases between them. CDR3 sequence reads: CASSPWSHYGYTF. CDR3 DNA: TGTGCCAGCAGTCCCTGGAGCCACTATGGCTACACCTTC.

The genes are TRBV7-2 and TRBJ2-3; TRBD2 matches at 10 bases. V lost 6 bases and J lost 4; bases outside the gene matches: 10. The germline gives CDR1 SGHTA, CDR2 FQGNSA. This CDR3 contains 16 residues. CDR3 amino acids: CASSLTTLAGADTQYF. The CDR3 coding sequence is TGTGCCAGCAGTCTAACCACTCTAGCGGGAGCAGATACGCAGTATTTT.

The rearrangement joins TRBV7-2 to TRBJ2-3; D remains unclear. This CDR3 has 12 amino acids. V was pared by 3 bases and J by 5 bases, with 6 bases between. Germline V CDR1 and CDR2: SGHTA, FQGNSA. The CDR3: CASSFYGDTQYF. In DNA form, the CDR3 reads TGTGCCAGCAGCTTTTACGGAGATACGCAGTATTTT.

This clone was observed a single time. The chain recombines TRBV28 with TRBJ1-1, with TRBD1 identical over 7 bases. Germline-derived CDR1 and CDR2 are MDHEN and SYDVKM. CDR3 length: 15 amino acids. V lost 3 bases and J lost 0; bases outside the gene matches: 4. DNA of the CDR3: TGTGCCAGCAGTTTCACCGACAGGGTGAACACTGAAGCTTTCTTT. Encoded protein: CASSFTDRVNTEAFF.

The chain is built from TRBV19 and TRBJ2-5, with D uncertain. The germline V gene encodes CDR1 LNHDA and CDR2 SQIVND (reference sequence). This CDR3 has 12 amino acids. V was shortened by 3 bases and J by 3 bases, with 5 bases between the two germline ends. CDR3 sequence reads: CASSITEETQYF. In DNA, the CDR3 is TGTGCCAGTAGTATTACTGAAGAGACCCAGTACTTC.

This clone was observed once. This chain connects TRBV18 to TRBJ2-3, with 16 nucleotides matching TRBD2. V dropped 0 bases and J dropped 4; count of bases not matched to a gene: 1. This CDR3 comprises 17 residues. Germline V gene lookup returns CDR1 KGHSH and CDR2 LQKENI. The chain's CDR3 is CASSPPGLAGGSDTQYF. The CDR3 coding sequence is TGTGCCAGCTCACCACCGGGACTAGCGGGAGGGTCAGATACGCAGTATTTT.

The V gene is TRBV11-2, the J gene TRBJ2-1; D is perhaps TRBD1 (6 bases). The CDR3 runs 16 residues. Germline V gene lookup returns CDR1 SGHAT and CDR2 FQNNGV. V dropped 7 bases and J dropped 1 base, with 17 bases sitting between them. The CDR3 nucleotides read TGTGCCAGCATCGACCCTCCGGGGACATCCTACAATGAGCAGTTCTTC. It specifies CASIDPPGTSYNEQFF.

The V gene is TRBV28, the J gene TRBJ2-6; weak D call: TRBD2 (8 bases). The CDR3 sequence is 14 residues long. Trimming took 6 bases from V and 12 from J, leaving 18 bases between them. The V gene's germline CDR1 is MDHEN and CDR2 SYDVKM. CDR3 sequence reads: CASRTGGTAGVLTF. The CDR3 DNA is TGTGCCAGCAGGACGGGGGGGACAGCCGGCGTCCTGACTTTC. The full variable domain, its missing parts supplied by reference TRBV28 and TRBJ2-6, is DVKVTQSSRYLVKRTGEKVFLECVQDMDHENMFWYRQDPGLGLRLIYFSYDVKMKEKGDIPEGYSVSREKKERFSLILESASTNQTSMYLCASRTGGTAGVLTFGAGSRLTVL.

V and J are TRBV3-1 (or the pseudogene TRBV3-2) and TRBJ1-1, with TRBD1 identical over 8 bases. The CDR3 totals 16 residues. V shed 5 bases and J 0 bases; nucleotides not matched to a gene: 8. Germline CDR1 reads LGHDT; CDR2 reads YNNKEL (reference sequence). CDR3 sequence: CASSKYRGEMNTEAFF. CDR3 DNA sequence: TGTGCCAGCAGCAAGTACAGGGGGGAAATGAACACTGAAGCTTTCTTT.

This clone has more than one count but fewer than ten. The chain couples TRBV24-1 to TRBJ2-3; 8 positions match TRBD1. V gave up 4 bases and J gave up 4 bases; unmatched junction bases: 6. The CDR3 loop spans 15 amino acids. Germline V gives CDR1 KGHDR, CDR2 SFDVKD. This chain's CDR3 is CATSDHGQGPDTQYF. The CDR3 region has the DNA TGTGCCACCAGTGACCACGGACAGGGTCCAGATACGCAGTATTTT.

The chain joins TRBV10-2 to TRBJ2-5; 9 positions agree with TRBD1. Germline CDR1 is WSHSY and CDR2 is SAAADI. The CDR3 is 15 amino acids. V was clipped by 0 bases and J by 6 bases; unmatched bases: 5. The CDR3 DNA is TGCGCCAGCAGTGAGTCGAGACAGGGGGAAAAGACCCAGTACTTC. The encoded protein is CASSESRQGEKTQYF.

The chain combines TRBV7-8 with TRBJ1-2; TRBD1 might be the D (6 bases). CDR1 is SGHVS and CDR2 is FQNEAQ in the germline V gene. The ends were cut back, 6 bases at V and 10 bases at J, with 21 bases in the middle. This CDR3 is 14 amino acids long. This chain's CDR3 is CASSFRSDSRDYTF. In DNA form, the CDR3 reads TGTGCCAGCAGTTTCCGTTCGGACAGCCGGGACTACACCTTC.

This clone is a singleton in its sample. This chain uses TRBV19 with TRBJ1-5; possible D gene TRBD1, 5 bases. The length of the CDR3 is 15 residues. Germline-derived CDR1 and CDR2 are LNHDA and SQIVND (reference sequence). Trimming shortened V by 4 bases and J by 6 bases, and 16 bases separated the two germline ends. CDR3 nucleotides: TGTGCCAGTAGTAAGGGTTGGCAGGGCGGTCAGCCCCAGCATTTT. Translated, it gives CASSKGWQGGQPQHF.